This record looks at one T cell receptor beta chain sequence and its context. Antigen: not known. Compared with germline, one end of the junction differs, possibly owing to a read error. The sample is drawn from a study of identical twins. The cDNA had a unique molecular identifier and a template-switch universal primer site. Via MiXCR, TCRdb re-called the 5' RACE reads, giving one row per CDR3 protein. Among 1.5 million to 2 million distinct CDR3 sequences listed, less than 35% were seen once. The CDR3 length is 15 residues. Germline CDR1 reads LGHNT; CDR2 reads FRNRAP. Study findings and constraints: Among beta out-of-frame sequences, excess sharing between twins appeared weaker. Analyses of zero insertions could, in part, be confounded by invariant MAIT and iNKT cells. The authors drew conclusions from cross-sectional statistical analysis rather than following the same donors.

Sequenced: cord blood. This receptor was obtained from a newborn girl in good health. This chain links TRBV12-5 with TRBJ1-2; D might be TRBD1 (6 bases). This CDR3 reads CTSGLVSQGIYGYTF. The CDR3 nucleotides read TGTACTAGTGGTTTGGTATCACAGGGAATCTATGGCTACACCTTC.